The 10 T cell receptor beta chains in this list originate from one sample, sequenced in a study of OX40 agonist ivuxolimab in advanced cancers. Measured with immunoSEQ multiplex PCR; TCRdb has only the in-frame clones, and not every one. In the table there are 55,000 to 65,000 clones, 88% of which are singletons. Sequenced here: CD4+ or CD8+ T cells sorted from blood, sampled in a trial of the OX40 agonist ivuxolimab. The receptors here all came from an adult with an advanced solid tumor such as melanoma, head and neck, liver or kidney cancer.

This chain joins TRBV30 and TRBJ2-3; TRBD2 agrees at 8 bases. Germline CDR1 reads GTSNPN; CDR2 reads SVGIG (reference sequence). The CDR3 is 15 residues long. J lost 5 bases, V lost 4 bases, and 11 bases had no gene match. The DNA for the CDR3 is TGTGCCTGGACAACCGGGAGGGCCTTGGGAGATACGCAGTATTTT. This translates into CAWTTGRALGDTQYF.

As concerns this clone: Within the sample, other DNA sequences also encode this same CDR3. The genes are TRBV5-4 and TRBJ2-7; TRBD1 might be the D (5 bases). CDR1 and CDR2 from the germline V gene are SGHNT and YYREEE (reference sequence). V lost 6 bases, J lost 2 bases, and 15 bases lay in between. The CDR3 covers 14 residues. The CDR3 DNA reads as TGTGCCAGCACCACGATGCTAGGGGCCTACGAGCAGTACTTC. This gives the protein CASTTMLGAYEQYF.

The J gene is TRBJ1-3, the V gene TRBV18, with D unresolved. The CDR3 consists of 15 residues. V lost 6 bases and J 0 bases, leaving 12 bases between the germline ends. Germline V gene data show CDR1 as KGHSH and CDR2 as LQKENI. CDR3 sequence (DNA): TGTGCCAGCTCCCCGGCGGAACCCTCTGGAAACACCATATATTTT. Translated: CASSPAEPSGNTIYF.

The genes are TRBV5-1 and TRBJ1-4; D remains unclear. V lost 0 bases, J lost 4 bases, and 10 bases lay in between. The germline CDR1 and CDR2 sequences are SGHRS and YFSETQ. The CDR3 consists of 15 residues. For the CDR3, the DNA is TGCGCCAGCAGCTTGGTAGCGGACCTTAATGAAAAACTGTTTTTT. This translates into CASSLVADLNEKLFF.

This chain connects TRBV14 to TRBJ1-1; D possibly corresponds to TRBD1 (6 bases). The V gene lost 2 bases and the J gene lost 8 bases, with 12 bases spanning the gap. This CDR3 has 13 residues. The germline V gene has CDR1 SGHDN and CDR2 FVKESK. CDR3 DNA sequence: TGTGCCAGCAGCCAACAACAGGGTGGAGAAGCTTTCTTT. Translation: CASSQQQGGEAFF.

The CDR3 here is CASSMGVAGIQETQYF. In DNA, the CDR3 is TGTGCCAGTAGTATGGGGGTAGCGGGAATTCAAGAGACCCAGTACTTC. The genes are TRBV19 and TRBJ2-5; 8 nucleotides align to TRBD2. Germline CDR1 is LNHDA and CDR2 is SQIVND (reference sequence). The CDR3 has 16 amino acids. V was pared by 3 bases and J by 2 bases, with 8 bases of the junction left unmatched. Based on the CDR3 plus reference TRBV19 and TRBJ2-5, the full variable domain is DGGITQSPKYLFRKEGQNVTLSCEQNLNHDAMYWYRQDPGQGLRLIYYSQIVNDFQKGDIAEGYSVSREKKESFPLTVTSAQKNPTAFYLCASSMGVAGIQETQYFGPGTRLLVL.

This clone showed up just a few times. The V and J genes are TRBV10-3 and TRBJ1-5; no clear D. The length of the CDR3 is 13 residues. Per the germline V gene, CDR1 is ENHRY and CDR2 is SYGVKD. CDR3 DNA: TGTGCGGTCCGAACGATGACCAATCAGCCCCAGCATTTT. Amino acid sequence: CAVRTMTNQPQHF.

The rearrangement uses TRBV7-8 and TRBJ1-2; no firm D call. The CDR3 runs 15 residues. Looked up from germline, CDR1 is SGHVS and CDR2 is FQNEAQ. Trimming left V 5 bases short and J 1 base short, with 14 bases between. The chain's CDR3 is CASSPDRAFNYGYTF. The CDR3 DNA sequence: TGTGCCAGCAGCCCGGACCGAGCGTTTAACTATGGCTACACCTTC.

This rearrangement joins TRBV21-1 to TRBJ1-2; the DNA was not compared with TRBD1, the D call given in the table. TRBV21-1 is shown as a pseudogene. The CDR3 consists of 16 residues. This chain's CDR3 is CASSNPGQGVNYGYTF. The CDR3 DNA reads as TGTGCCAGCAGCAACCCTGGACAGGGTGTAAACTATGGCTACACCTTC.

This chain uses TRBV30 with TRBJ1-3, with D maybe TRBD1 (6 bases). Germline assignment: CDR1 GTSNPN and CDR2 SVGIG (reference sequence). The CDR3 extends over 14 amino acids. V gave up 8 bases and J gave up 3 bases, with 17 bases separating them. Written as DNA, the CDR3 is TGTGCCGGCTGGCGGGGGGCTGGTGGAAACACCATATATTTT. It is translated as CAGWRGAGGNTIYF.